This T cell receptor beta chain was observed in a study of blood T cell repertoires in COVID-19. V was cut by 1 base and J by 2 bases, with 10 bases left in between. The CDR3 length is 15 residues. Germline V gives CDR1 KGHSH, CDR2 LQKENI. The protocol was immunoSEQ multiplex PCR, while the TCRdb copy is restricted to in-frame clones and leaves out a portion. The table includes 63,000 or so clones, around nine tenths detected once. The specimen was peripheral blood. This rearrangement joins TRBV18 to TRBJ2-3; maybe TRBD1 (5 bases). This sequence originates from a man aged 60 to 69 with acute or convalescent COVID-19. The DNA of the CDR3 is TGTGCCAGCTCACCACTAGGCAGGGCCACAGATACGCAGTATTTT. This encodes CASSPLGRATDTQYF.